This T cell receptor beta chain was sequenced in a study of blood T cell repertoires in COVID-19. Study context: In each case, the material was cDNA or gDNA derived from T cells, B-cell-depleted T cells, or PBMCs.

This clone came up a few times. The CDR3 length is 12 residues. CDR1 is SGHRS and CDR2 is YFSETQ in the germline V gene. With 5 bases removed from V and 0 bases from J, the gap between germline ends came to 5 bases. Profiled with immunoSEQ multiplex PCR; TCRdb holds only in-frame clones, not every one. This sample carries 120,000 or so clones, 84% of them seen once, and the ten largest clones take around 12%. This receptor was obtained from a woman in her 30s who had recovered from COVID-19. The sequencing sample was made of peripheral blood. V is TRBV5-1 and J is TRBJ1-2; D remains ambiguous. The CDR3 region is CASSIANYGYTF. In DNA, the CDR3 is TGCGCCAGCAGTATAGCTAACTATGGCTACACCTTC.